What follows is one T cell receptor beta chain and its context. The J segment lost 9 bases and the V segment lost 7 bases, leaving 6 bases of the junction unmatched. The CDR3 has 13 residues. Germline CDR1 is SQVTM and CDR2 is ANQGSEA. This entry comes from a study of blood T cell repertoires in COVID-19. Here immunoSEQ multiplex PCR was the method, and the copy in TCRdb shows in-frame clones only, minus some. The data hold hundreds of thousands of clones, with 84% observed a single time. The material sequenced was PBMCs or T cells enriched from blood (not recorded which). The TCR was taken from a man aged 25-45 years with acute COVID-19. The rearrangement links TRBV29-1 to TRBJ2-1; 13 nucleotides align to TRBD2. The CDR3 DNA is TGCAGCGCTTCGGGACTAGCGGGAAGTGAGCAGTTCTTC. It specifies CSASGLAGSEQFF.